This TCR beta chain was observed in a study of human T cells and chemical hapten exposure. Overall study findings and caveats: Significantly more large CDR3 similarity clusters were formed by expanded TCRs than by controls. Sensitization with DPC brought no change to TCRs above 1 in 1000 in frequency.

This clonotype was picked up many times. Its antigen remains unidentified. TCRdb re-derived calls from the RACE reads in MiXCR, one entry per CDR3 protein. Of over 50,000 distinct CDR3 sequences in the sample, approximately 9.5% were seen once. Time point defined: pre-sensitization, week 0. As for treatment: therapeutic diphenylcyclopropenone sensitization with weekly scalp DPC. Researchers extracted total RNA from unfractionated whole blood. Donors, patients with alopecia ranging from 18 to 70 years old and judged suitable for DPC, provided samples. V shed 4 bases and J 4 bases; nucleotides not matched to a gene: 8. Germline V CDR1 and CDR2: MDHEN, SYDVKM. This CDR3 comprises 17 residues.

This clonotype was sampled from a woman aged 30 to 39 with alopecia areata. Some clones in this sample may be carry-over from other donors' samples. V gene TRBV28 combines with J gene TRBJ2-1, with 12 bases lining up with TRBD2. Material: whole blood, obtained in connection with sensitization to the hapten diphenylcyclopropenone (DPC). The CDR3 region is CASSSLTSGGGYNEQFF. In nucleotides, the CDR3 is TGTGCCAGCAGTTCCCTGACTAGCGGGGGAGGTTACAATGAGCAGTTCTTC.